Listed below are T cell receptor beta chains from one sample, sequenced in a study of identical twins. MiXCR, applied by TCRdb to the 5' RACE reads, yields one record per CDR3 protein. The sample lists 500,000 to 650,000 distinct CDR3 sequences; 7.1% were seen once. This same sample was also part of a study on yellow fever vaccine responses in identical twins.

The sequencing input was PBMCs. These receptors all stem from a woman aged 18-29 years in good health. Each CDR3 is given with its conserved first and last residue. A D gene is named only where the DNA matches it firmly. Expanded clones are given a class, and other clones once, few, many or no size at all.

>TRBJ2-7|TRBV20-1|TRBD2|few
TGCAGCGCCAGACTAGCGGGTTTCCCCTCCTACGAGCAGTACTTC
CSARLAGFPSYEQYF
>TRBJ2-3|TRBV12-3/TRBV12-4|TRBD2|-
TGTGCCAGCAGTTTAGGCCTAGCGGGGGGGGCGGCAGATACGCAGTATTTT
CASSLGLAGGAADTQYF
>TRBJ2-2|TRBV28|-|-
TGTGCCAGCAGTTTATTAGCTGGCCAGGTCGGCCCCACCGGGGAGCTGTTTTTT
CASSLLAGQVGPTGELFF
>TRBJ2-1|TRBV12-3/TRBV12-4|TRBD2|-
TGTGCCAGCAGTCTCACTAGCGGGGGGGCCAATGAGCAGTTCTTC
CASSLTSGGANEQFF
>TRBJ2-3|TRBV27|-|few
TGTGCCAGCAGTTTGGGGCAGGGCGTTCCAGATACGCAGTATTTT
CASSLGQGVPDTQYF
>TRBJ2-2|TRBV29-1|TRBD2|many
TGCAGCGCCGGGACTAGCGGGGTCACCGGGGAGCTGTTTTTT
CSAGTSGVTGELFF
>TRBJ2-1|TRBV5-8|TRBD2|few
TGTGCCAGCAGCTTTCGGGAGACTAGCACATACAATGAGCAGTTCTTC
CASSFRETSTYNEQFF
>TRBJ2-1|TRBV3-1|TRBD2|few
TGTGCCAGCACCACAAGAGGGCTTGCGGGGGGGCACAATGAGCAGTTCTTC
CASTTRGLAGGHNEQFF
>TRBJ2-1|TRBV2|-|many
TGTGCCAGCAGTGATTTGGTTAAAAGGGGGGAGCAGTTCTTC
CASSDLVKRGEQFF
>TRBJ1-4|TRBV5-1|TRBD1|-
TGCGCCAGCACGGAGACAGGGGGCGAAGTGGAAAAACTGTTTTTT
CASTETGGEVEKLFF
>TRBJ2-1|TRBV20-1|TRBD2|-
TGCAGTCCTAGGGGAGGGGTCAATGAGCAGTTCTTC
CSPRGGVNEQFF
>TRBJ2-3|TRBV10-3|-|few
TGTGCCATCAGTGGTAGCTCCCCACAGCGGGATACGCAGTATTTT
CAISGSSPQRDTQYF
>TRBJ2-3|TRBV18|-|few
TGTGCCAGCTCACTCCCGATGGGTAATCGCACAGATACGCAGTATTTT
CASSLPMGNRTDTQYF